What follows are 13 T cell receptor beta chains derived from one specimen sequenced in a study of cytomegalovirus exposure and HLA in healthy donors. Repertoires were generated with immunoSEQ multiplex PCR, while TCRdb's copy carries only in-frame clones and drops some. The sample records 100,000 to 150,000 clones, roughly 86% being singletons. Source material: PBMCs. All receptors derive from a man aged 30-40 years in good health and CMV-seronegative.

The rearrangement uses TRBV19 and TRBJ1-5; no clear D gene. Trimming left V 5 bases short and J 8 bases short, with 22 bases between. Germline CDR1 reads LNHDA; CDR2 reads SQIVND (reference sequence). The CDR3 contains 16 residues. The CDR3 nucleotides are TGTGCCAGTAGTCCCCCGGAGGCTGTTCGAGGGAAGCCCCAGCATTTT. It yields the protein CASSPPEAVRGKPQHF.

This rearrangement joins TRBV6-5 to TRBJ2-1; TRBD1 matches at 7 bases. CDR3 length equals 12 residues. Germline V lookup: CDR1 MNHEY, CDR2 SVGAGI. Trimming at V came to 6 bases and at J to 4 bases, leaving 0 bases not matched to a gene. The CDR3 reads CASRTGYNEQFF. CDR3 DNA sequence: TGTGCCAGCAGGACAGGGTACAATGAGCAGTTCTTC.

The chain couples TRBV4-1 to TRBJ2-2; D is perhaps TRBD1 (6 bases). There are 16 residues in the CDR3. Germline values: CDR1 MGHRA, CDR2 YSYEKL. V was shortened by 2 bases and J by 3 bases, with 13 bases between the two germline ends. CDR3 nucleotide sequence: TGCGCCAGCAGCCAACAGGGGCAAATCCACACCGGGGAGCTGTTTTTT. This codes for CASSQQGQIHTGELFF.

J is TRBJ2-2 and V is TRBV7-6, with D possibly being TRBD2 (5 bases). The CDR3 covers 15 residues. Germline lookup yields CDR1 SGHVS and CDR2 FNYEAQ. Trimming left V 1 base short and J 3 bases short, with 9 bases between. The CDR3 DNA sequence: TGTGCCAGCAGCTTAGTGGGAGCGTACACCGGGGAGCTGTTTTTT. It yields the protein CASSLVGAYTGELFF.

The chain uses TRBV30 and TRBJ2-2; weak D call: TRBD2 (5 bases). V was clipped by 5 bases and J by 4 bases, with 11 bases between them. CDR3 length: 13 residues. Germline assignment: CDR1 GTSNPN and CDR2 SVGIG (reference sequence). The CDR3 here is CAWGRTVTGELFF. The CDR3 DNA is TGTGCCTGGGGGCGGACTGTCACCGGGGAGCTGTTTTTT.

This clone was seen more than once but under ten times. This rearrangement joins TRBV6-4 to TRBJ2-5; 8 positions match TRBD1. The germline gives CDR1 MRHNA, CDR2 SNTAGT. V shed 2 bases, J shed 4 bases, and the junction held 6 bases outside the gene matches. The CDR3 is 15 amino acids. Written as DNA, the CDR3 is TGTGCCAGCAGTGACGGGCCAGGGGGCTTAGAGACCCAGTACTTC. This gives the protein CASSDGPGGLETQYF.

The chain is built from TRBV6-5 and TRBJ2-5, with D tentatively TRBD2 (6 bases). Germline CDR1 and CDR2: MNHEY and SVGAGI. Trimming took 4 bases from V and 4 from J, leaving 13 bases between them. The CDR3 is made up of 14 amino acids. The DNA of the CDR3 is TGTGCCAGCAGTTCCGTTAGCGGTAGAGAGACCCAGTACTTC. As protein: CASSSVSGRETQYF.

This chain links TRBV27 with TRBJ2-2; unclear D gene. Germline V CDR1 and CDR2: MNHEY, SMNVEV (reference sequence). The CDR3 runs to 12 residues. Trimming shortened V by 3 bases and J by 5 bases, and 4 bases separated the two germline ends. As DNA, the CDR3 is TGTGCCAGCAGTTTCGGGACCGGGGAGCTGTTTTTT. Its translation is CASSFGTGELFF.

The count of this clone is one. V is TRBV30 and J is TRBJ1-3; 8 bases match TRBD1. After removal of 5 bases from V and 5 bases from J, the junction contained 8 bases not matched to a gene. Germline V gene sequence: CDR1 GTSNPN, CDR2 SVGIG (reference sequence). The CDR3 has 14 residues. The CDR3 DNA follows: TGTGCCTGGGGCCCGAGGACAGGGCGAAACACCATATATTTT. Amino acid sequence: CAWGPRTGRNTIYF.

This chain links TRBV19 with TRBJ2-3, with D hard to call. Trimming removed 6 bases from V and 0 bases from J, with 10 bases in between. This CDR3 is 14 amino acids long. The germline V gene encodes CDR1 LNHDA and CDR2 SQIVND (reference sequence). Written as DNA, the CDR3 is TGTGCCAGTAGAGAGGAGATTAGCACAGATACGCAGTATTTT. Residues: CASREEISTDTQYF.

The chain links TRBV7-9 to TRBJ2-2, with 8 bases aligning to TRBD1. The CDR3 extends over 14 amino acids. Unmatched junction bases numbered 3, after V lost 4 bases and J lost 5 bases. Germline loops: CDR1 SEHNR, CDR2 FQNEAQ (reference sequence). The CDR3 DNA follows: TGTGCCAGCAGCTGGACAGGGCGAACCGGGGAGCTGTTTTTT. Its translation: CASSWTGRTGELFF.

This chain joins TRBV29-1 and TRBJ1-2, with 8 bases lining up with TRBD1. The CDR3 consists of 13 residues. Germline values: CDR1 SQVTM, CDR2 ANQGSEA. Losses at the gene ends were 4 bases for V and 3 bases for J; bases not matched to a gene: 4. CDR3 sequence: CSVGRTGHYGYTF. The DNA for the CDR3 is TGCAGCGTTGGGCGGACAGGGCACTATGGCTACACCTTC. Combining the CDR3 with reference TRBV29-1 and TRBJ1-2 gives the whole variable domain SAVISQKPSRDICQRGTSLTIQCQVDSQVTMMFWYRQQPGQSLTLIATANQGSEATYESGFVIDKFPISRPNLTFSTLTVSNMSPEDSSIYLCSVGRTGHYGYTFGSGTRLTVV.

The V and J genes are TRBV12-5 and TRBJ1-6; D not resolved. The CDR3 has 14 amino acids. CDR1 LGHNT and CDR2 FRNRAP come from the germline V gene. V lost 1 base to trimming and J lost 9 bases, with 10 bases between them. CDR3 loop: CASGLGNGVSPLHF. As DNA, the CDR3 is TGTGCTAGTGGTTTGGGCAACGGGGTTTCACCCCTCCACTTT.